A selection of T cell receptor beta chains follows, all from one sample in a study of OX40 agonist ivuxolimab in advanced cancers. Method: immunoSEQ multiplex PCR; TCRdb's copy keeps in-frame clones and lacks some. The sample includes some 28,000 clones, approximately 80% of them seen just once. The sample was CD4+ or CD8+ T cells sorted from blood, taken in a trial of the OX40 agonist ivuxolimab. These TCRs come from an adult with an advanced solid tumor such as melanoma, head and neck, liver or kidney cancer. The CDR3 runs from the conserved cysteine through the conserved F or W. A D gene is named only where the DNA matches it firmly. Expanded clones are given a class, and other clones once, few, many or no size at all.

D gene: -; J gene: TRBJ1-1; V gene: TRBV2; clone size: -; CDR3 protein: CASSSGRNTEAFF; CDR3 DNA: TGTGCCAGCAGTTCCGGGAGGAACACTGAAGCTTTCTTT
D gene: -; J gene: TRBJ2-1; V gene: TRBV5-1; clone size: -; CDR3 protein: CASSLDYNNEQFF; CDR3 DNA: TGCGCCAGCAGCTTGGACTACAACAATGAGCAGTTCTTC
D gene: -; J gene: TRBJ1-1; V gene: TRBV14; clone size: -; CDR3 protein: CASSQDPGNTEAFF; CDR3 DNA: TGTGCCAGCAGCCAAGATCCAGGGAATACTGAAGCTTTCTTT
D gene: -; J gene: TRBJ2-7; V gene: TRBV7-3; clone size: -; CDR3 protein: CASSLGPSSYEQYF; CDR3 DNA: TGTGCCAGCAGCTTAGGTCCCAGCTCCTACGAGCAGTACTTC
D gene: -; J gene: TRBJ1-1; V gene: TRBV6-5; clone size: -; CDR3 protein: CASSYEKEAFF; CDR3 DNA: TGTGCCAGCAGTTACGAGAAAGAAGCTTTCTTT
D gene: -; J gene: TRBJ2-5; V gene: TRBV19; clone size: -; CDR3 protein: CASSRRRNQETQYF; CDR3 DNA: TGTGCCAGTAGTCGGAGGAGGAACCAAGAGACCCAGTACTTC
D gene: TRBD1; J gene: TRBJ2-4; V gene: TRBV15; clone size: once; CDR3 protein: CATSRRAGDREAKNIQYF; CDR3 DNA: TGTGCCACCAGCAGAAGAGCCGGGGACAGGGAAGCCAAAAACATTCAGTACTTC
D gene: -; J gene: TRBJ2-1; V gene: TRBV6-4; clone size: -; CDR3 protein: CASSDIRGDEQFF; CDR3 DNA: TGTGCCAGCAGTGACATAAGGGGGGATGAGCAGTTCTTC
D gene: -; J gene: TRBJ2-3; V gene: TRBV7-9; clone size: -; CDR3 protein: CASSFEGSSTDTQYF; CDR3 DNA: TGTGCCAGCAGCTTTGAAGGGTCTAGCACAGATACGCAGTATTTT
D gene: -; J gene: TRBJ2-3; V gene: TRBV7-2; clone size: few; CDR3 protein: CASSSDRQVADTQYF; CDR3 DNA: TGTGCCAGCAGCTCCGACCGACAGGTAGCAGATACGCAGTATTTT
D gene: -; J gene: TRBJ1-2; V gene: TRBV19; clone size: -; CDR3 protein: CASRVDLFYGYTF; CDR3 DNA: TGTGCCAGTAGGGTGGATCTTTTCTATGGCTACACCTTC
D gene: TRBD1; J gene: TRBJ1-1; V gene: TRBV29-1; clone size: -; CDR3 protein: CSARTGDTEAFF; CDR3 DNA: TGCAGCGCTCGGACAGGGGACACTGAAGCTTTCTTT
D gene: TRBD2; J gene: TRBJ2-3; V gene: TRBV6-4; clone size: few; CDR3 protein: CASSDSSGGADTQYF; CDR3 DNA: TGTGCCAGCAGTGACTCTAGCGGGGGGGCAGATACGCAGTATTTT
D gene: -; J gene: TRBJ2-7; V gene: TRBV5-4; clone size: -; CDR3 protein: CASSPNSQRKSKGYEQYF; CDR3 DNA: TGTGCCAGCAGCCCGAATTCCCAGCGGAAGTCTAAAGGCTACGAGCAGTACTTC
D gene: -; J gene: TRBJ2-1; V gene: TRBV16; clone size: -; CDR3 protein: CASSQYSSSYNEQFF; CDR3 DNA: TGTGCCAGCAGCCAATACTCCAGCTCCTACAATGAGCAGTTCTTC
D gene: -; J gene: TRBJ2-5; V gene: TRBV13; clone size: -; CDR3 protein: CASSLRDSRATQYF; CDR3 DNA: TGTGCCAGCAGCTTAAGAGATAGTAGGGCGACCCAGTACTTC
D gene: -; J gene: TRBJ1-5; V gene: TRBV6-1; clone size: -; CDR3 protein: CASSGPLGNQPQHF; CDR3 DNA: TGTGCCAGCAGTGGCCCTTTAGGCAATCAGCCCCAGCATTTT
D gene: -; J gene: TRBJ1-2; V gene: TRBV6-4; clone size: few; CDR3 protein: CASSLYRGYGYTF; CDR3 DNA: TGTGCCAGCAGTTTATACCGGGGCTATGGCTACACCTTC
D gene: TRBD1; J gene: TRBJ1-1; V gene: TRBV5-6; clone size: -; CDR3 protein: CASNFLDRSTEAFF; CDR3 DNA: TGTGCCAGCAACTTCCTGGACAGGAGCACTGAAGCTTTCTTT
D gene: -; J gene: TRBJ1-1; V gene: TRBV11-2; clone size: -; CDR3 protein: CASSLSFSEAFF; CDR3 DNA: TGTGCCAGCAGCTTAAGCTTTTCTGAAGCTTTCTTT
D gene: TRBD1; J gene: TRBJ1-1; V gene: TRBV6-1; clone size: -; CDR3 protein: CASSRQGEAFF; CDR3 DNA: TGTGCCAGCTCGAGACAGGGTGAAGCTTTCTTT
D gene: -; J gene: TRBJ2-7; V gene: TRBV7-2; clone size: -; CDR3 protein: CASSTQGGDSYEQYF; CDR3 DNA: TGTGCCAGCAGCACACAGGGAGGGGACTCCTACGAGCAGTACTTC
D gene: -; J gene: TRBJ2-3; V gene: TRBV27; clone size: -; CDR3 protein: CASSLFGPYTDTQYF; CDR3 DNA: TGTGCCAGCAGTTTATTCGGGCCATACACAGATACGCAGTATTTT
D gene: TRBD1; J gene: TRBJ1-6; V gene: TRBV5-4; clone size: -; CDR3 protein: CASSPGTGGHSYNSPLHF; CDR3 DNA: TGTGCCAGCAGCCCTGGAACAGGGGGCCACTCCTATAATTCACCCCTCCACTTT
D gene: TRBD1; J gene: TRBJ1-6; V gene: TRBV7-9; clone size: -; CDR3 protein: CASSLAGTGATALHF; CDR3 DNA: TGTGCCAGCAGCTTAGCCGGGACAGGGGCGACGGCCCTCCACTTT